This T cell receptor beta chain was recorded in a study of CD8 T cells in Susac syndrome. Findings and limits, study-wide: The study conceded that its TCR sequencing and HLA analysis involved relatively few individuals.

The V gene lost 5 bases and the J gene lost 6 bases, with 13 bases spanning the gap. Germline V gene lookup returns CDR1 PRHDT and CDR2 FYEKMQ (reference sequence). The CDR3 totals 13 residues. An amount of RNA that ranged from about 0.45 to 1 ug was reverse transcribed with random hexamers. Across 54 Vbeta and 13 Jbeta, immunoSEQ multiplex PCR amplified TCR beta CDR3. TCRdb fed the immunoSEQ multiplex PCR reads into MiXCR, producing one record per CDR3 protein. The table records 150,000 to 200,000 distinct CDR3 sequences, 90% to 95% of them present only once. The authors sequenced TCR beta from blood CD8+ and CD4+ T cells. On this clonotype itself: As yet, its antigen is unknown.

Sequences were obtained from CD4+ T cells from PBMCs. This receptor was identified in a human donor in good health. V and J are TRBV13 and TRBJ1-2, with D possibly matching TRBD1 (6 bases). CDR3: CASSLSGGHGYTF. CDR3 DNA sequence: TGTGCCAGCAGCCTTTCCGGGGGCCATGGCTACACCTTC. Drawing the rest from reference TRBV13 and TRBJ1-2, the complete variable domain is AAGVIQSPRHLIKEKRETATLKCYPIPRHDTVYWYQQGPGQDPQFLISFYEKMQSDKGSIPDRFSAQQFSDYHSELNMSSLELGDSALYFCASSLSGGHGYTFGSGTRLTVV.